This T cell receptor beta chain was retrieved from a study of cytomegalovirus exposure and HLA in healthy donors. Study details: The 90 to 150 validation repertoires, a later analysis reported, used the same platform as the 550 to 700 repertoires from the first cohort. Broader study findings: The study labeled more than 150 TCR beta chains cytomegalovirus-associated.

A roughly 130-subject validation cohort, separate from the approximately 720-subject first cohort, supplied the donors. Concerning this clone itself: Its target is unknown.

TCRdb keeps only in-frame clones here, not all; method: immunoSEQ multiplex PCR. The repertoire holds about 120,000 clones, around 88% seen once, with approximately 4.9% in the top ten. CDR3 length: 15 amino acids. Trimming at V came to 5 bases and at J to 5 bases, leaving 6 bases not matched to a gene. Germline V gene sequence: CDR1 MNHEY, CDR2 SMNVEV (reference sequence). This rearrangement joins TRBV27 to TRBJ1-6; 7 bases agree with TRBD1. The source material was PBMCs. This receptor was identified in a man aged 18 to 35 in good health and CMV-seronegative. The CDR3 region has the DNA TGTGCCAGCAGTCCATACAGGGGCGATAATTCACCCCTCCACTTT. Protein sequence: CASSPYRGDNSPLHF.